These 2 T cell receptor beta chains came from one sample sequenced in a study of regulatory T cells in long-lasting Graves disease. Investigators prepared the TCR beta libraries by applying iRepertoire HTBI primers and Arm-PCR of CDR3 regions. In TCRdb, the multiplex PCR reads were re-called with MiXCR into one record per CDR3 protein. The sample carries 250,000 to 300,000 distinct CDR3 sequences, around a sixth recorded once. Time point reported: newly diagnosed GD, antithyroid drugs for less than 3 months. Preparation of the TCR library used RNA extracted from PBMCs. The same data also contributed to another study, on T cells in Graves' hyperthyroidism and ophthalmopathy.

Here the sequenced sample was peripheral blood mononuclear cells (PBMCs), taken at new diagnosis, from a patient treated with antithyroid drugs. These receptors all come from a woman aged 25 to 39 with Graves disease.

This clonotype occurred many times. The chain links TRBV15 to TRBJ2-1, with 12 bases identical to TRBD1. This CDR3 is 17 amino acids long. The V segment lost 2 bases and the J segment 4 bases; nucleotides outside the gene matches: 6. CDR1 LNHNV and CDR2 YYDKDF come from the germline V gene (reference sequence). DNA of the CDR3: TGTGCCACCAGCAGATCTCAGGGACAGGGGGCTTACAATGAGCAGTTCTTC. It codes for CATSRSQGQGAYNEQFF.

For the CDR3, the DNA is TGTGCCAGCACCGAGACAGGGATAACTAACTATGGCTACACCTTC. Encoded protein: CASTETGITNYGYTF. The chain has TRBV6-1 and TRBJ1-2; 7 nucleotides align to TRBD1. The CDR3 is made up of 15 amino acids. Unmatched junction bases numbered 8, after V lost 7 bases and J lost 0 bases. The V gene's germline CDR1 is MNHNS and CDR2 SASEGT.